This T cell receptor (beta chain) was recorded in a study of identical twins. V lost 0 bases, J lost 5 bases, and 8 bases lay in between. Germline V CDR1 and CDR2: SEHNR, FQNEAQ (reference sequence). The CDR3 sequence is 13 residues long. cDNA carried unique molecular identifiers, and a universal primer site was added by template switching. MiXCR, run by TCRdb on the 5' RACE reads, gives a single entry per CDR3 protein. The profile shows hundreds of thousands of distinct CDR3 sequences, roughly 12% of them singletons. There were only healthy Caucasians among the donors. These data were likewise used in another study, on yellow fever vaccine responses in identical twins.

This TCR was recovered from a woman aged 18-29 years in good health. The chain uses TRBV7-9 and TRBJ2-7, with D possibly TRBD1 on 5 matching bases. The sequencing input was PBMCs. CDR3 nucleotides: TGTGCCAGCAGCTTAGCGGTAGGGGACGAGCAGTACTTC. Amino acid sequence: CASSLAVGDEQYF.